The rows below give T cell receptor beta chains drawn from one sample of a study of T-cell reconstitution after alpha-beta-depleted transplantation in children. TCRdb passed the PCR reads through MiXCR, listing each CDR3 protein once. The data show approximately 350,000 distinct CDR3 sequences, about a sixth seen once. Sequenced material: PBMCs, mostly from graft donor cells, taken 360 days after TCRalphabeta/CD19-depleted stem cell transplant. These receptors were collected from a male patient aged 2-9 years who had a stem cell transplant for acute lymphoblastic leukemia, so the T cells may come from the graft donor. CDR3s include the opening cysteine and the closing phenylalanine or tryptophan. A D gene is named only where the DNA matches it firmly. Only part of the rows carry a size: once, few, many, or a class if the clone is expanded.

D gene: TRBD1; J gene: TRBJ1-2; clone size: NA; V gene: TRBV28; CDR3 DNA: TGTGCCAGCAGTTTAGACTCAGGGGGTACTCACTATGGCTACACCTTC; CDR3 protein: CASSLDSGGTHYGYTF
D gene: TRBD1; J gene: TRBJ1-1; clone size: many; V gene: TRBV12-3/TRBV12-4; CDR3 DNA: TGTGCCAGCAGTTCCCACAGGGGTAGTGAAGCTTTCTTT; CDR3 protein: CASSSHRGSEAFF
D gene: TRBD1; J gene: TRBJ1-1; clone size: many; V gene: TRBV29-1; CDR3 DNA: TGCAGCGTTGCAGGGGGCAAGGGGGACACTGAAGCTTTCTTT; CDR3 protein: CSVAGGKGDTEAFF
D gene: TRBD2; J gene: TRBJ2-2; clone size: NA; V gene: TRBV7-3; CDR3 DNA: TGTGCCAGCAGCTTACTTCCTCGCGGGAGTCAGACCGGGGAGCTGTTTTTT; CDR3 protein: CASSLLPRGSQTGELFF
D gene: NA; J gene: TRBJ2-3; clone size: NA; V gene: TRBV5-1; CDR3 DNA: TGCGCCAGCGGGACACTGCCCACAGATACGCAGTATTTT; CDR3 protein: CASGTLPTDTQYF
D gene: NA; J gene: TRBJ2-7; clone size: few; V gene: TRBV4-2; CDR3 DNA: TGTGCCAGCAGCCAAGGAGGAGACTTGTCACCCTACGAGCAGTACTTC; CDR3 protein: CASSQGGDLSPYEQYF
D gene: TRBD2; J gene: TRBJ2-3; clone size: NA; V gene: TRBV5-1; CDR3 DNA: TGCGCCAGCTCCGGGACTAGCCCCGCAGATACGCAGTATTTT; CDR3 protein: CASSGTSPADTQYF
D gene: NA; J gene: TRBJ2-1; clone size: NA; V gene: TRBV29-1; CDR3 DNA: TGCAGCGGGGGGAAGTTAGTGGGGGCTTACAATGAGCAGTTCTTC; CDR3 protein: CSGGKLVGAYNEQFF
D gene: NA; J gene: TRBJ2-1; clone size: few; V gene: TRBV6-2/TRBV6-3; CDR3 DNA: TGTGCCAGCAATCGGGGGTCCTACAATGAGCAGTTCTTC; CDR3 protein: CASNRGSYNEQFF
D gene: TRBD2; J gene: TRBJ2-7; clone size: few; V gene: TRBV20-1; CDR3 DNA: TGCAGTGCTAGAGTTTTCGGGACTAGCGGGAGGAACTACGAGCAGTACTTC; CDR3 protein: CSARVFGTSGRNYEQYF
D gene: NA; J gene: TRBJ2-2; clone size: NA; V gene: TRBV5-1; CDR3 DNA: TGCGCCAGCAGCTTGCTAAGACCGAACACCGGGGAGCTGTTTTTT; CDR3 protein: CASSLLRPNTGELFF
D gene: TRBD2; J gene: TRBJ2-3; clone size: many; V gene: TRBV20-1; CDR3 DNA: TGCAGTGCCGCGCTAGCGGGAGGCCCTGGTTTCACAGATACGCAGTATTTT; CDR3 protein: CSAALAGGPGFTDTQYF
D gene: NA; J gene: TRBJ1-1; clone size: NA; V gene: TRBV2; CDR3 DNA: TGTGCCAGCAGTGTCCAAATCATGAACACTGAAGCTTTCTTT; CDR3 protein: CASSVQIMNTEAFF
D gene: NA; J gene: TRBJ2-3; clone size: many; V gene: TRBV20-1; CDR3 DNA: TGCAGTGCTAGATACGAGCTTCTACGCCGAGGGGGGACTGGGAGTACAGATACGCAGTATTTT; CDR3 protein: CSARYELLRRGGTGSTDTQYF
D gene: NA; J gene: TRBJ1-2; clone size: many; V gene: TRBV6-1; CDR3 DNA: TGTGCCAGCAACTCGCACCAGACAGTGTACGATGGCTACACCTTC; CDR3 protein: CASNSHQTVYDGYTF
D gene: TRBD1; J gene: TRBJ1-1; clone size: few; V gene: TRBV6-1; CDR3 DNA: TGTGCCAGCAGTCCCCGGGACAGGGCAACTGAAGCTTTCTTT; CDR3 protein: CASSPRDRATEAFF
D gene: TRBD2; J gene: TRBJ2-1; clone size: few; V gene: TRBV6-2/TRBV6-3; CDR3 DNA: TGTGCCAGCAGCCCGGGACTAGCCGTCTCCAATGAGCAGTTCTTC; CDR3 protein: CASSPGLAVSNEQFF
D gene: TRBD1; J gene: TRBJ2-2; clone size: NA; V gene: TRBV15; CDR3 DNA: TGTGCCACCAGCTGGGGACAGGGAGGGACCGGGGAGCTGTTTTTT; CDR3 protein: CATSWGQGGTGELFF
D gene: NA; J gene: TRBJ2-5; clone size: many; V gene: TRBV28; CDR3 DNA: TGTGCCAGCAGTTTAGGAATAGAGGAGGTCCAGTACTTC; CDR3 protein: CASSLGIEEVQYF
D gene: NA; J gene: TRBJ1-3; clone size: few; V gene: TRBV27; CDR3 DNA: TGTGCCAGCAGTTTATCTGGAGGAAACACCATATATTTT; CDR3 protein: CASSLSGGNTIYF